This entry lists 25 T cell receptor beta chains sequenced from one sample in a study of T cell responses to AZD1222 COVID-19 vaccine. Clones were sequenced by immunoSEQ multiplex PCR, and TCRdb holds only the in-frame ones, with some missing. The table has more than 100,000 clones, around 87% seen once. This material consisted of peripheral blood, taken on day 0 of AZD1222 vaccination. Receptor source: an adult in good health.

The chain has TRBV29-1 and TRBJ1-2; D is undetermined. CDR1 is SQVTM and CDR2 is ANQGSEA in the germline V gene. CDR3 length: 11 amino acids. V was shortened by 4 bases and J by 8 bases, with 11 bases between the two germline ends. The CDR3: CSVVVAGGYTF. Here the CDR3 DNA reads TGCAGCGTTGTGGTCGCGGGGGGCTACACCTTC.

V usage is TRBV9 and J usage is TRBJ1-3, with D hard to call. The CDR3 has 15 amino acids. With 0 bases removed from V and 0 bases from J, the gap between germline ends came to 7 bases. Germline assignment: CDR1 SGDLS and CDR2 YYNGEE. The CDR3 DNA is TGTGCCAGCAGCGTAGAACCTAACTCTGGAAACACCATATATTTT. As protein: CASSVEPNSGNTIYF. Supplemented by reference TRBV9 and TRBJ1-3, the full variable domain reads DSGVTQTPKHLITATGQRVTLRCSPRSGDLSVYWYQQSLDQGLQFLIQYYNGEERAKGNILERFSAQQFPDLHSELNLSSLELGDSALYFCASSVEPNSGNTIYFGEGSWLTVV.

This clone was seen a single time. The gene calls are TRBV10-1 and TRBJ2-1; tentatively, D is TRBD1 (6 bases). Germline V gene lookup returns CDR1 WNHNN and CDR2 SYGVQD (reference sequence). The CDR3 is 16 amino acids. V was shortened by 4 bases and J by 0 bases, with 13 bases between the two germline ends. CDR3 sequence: CASSVGQGSSYNEQFF. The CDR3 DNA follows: TGCGCCAGCAGTGTTGGGCAGGGGTCCTCCTACAATGAGCAGTTCTTC.

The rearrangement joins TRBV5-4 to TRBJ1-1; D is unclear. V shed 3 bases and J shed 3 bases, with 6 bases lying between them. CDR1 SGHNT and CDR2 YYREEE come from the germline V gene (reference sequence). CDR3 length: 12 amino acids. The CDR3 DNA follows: TGTGCCAGCAGCTGGGATCACACTGAAGCTTTCTTT. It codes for CASSWDHTEAFF.

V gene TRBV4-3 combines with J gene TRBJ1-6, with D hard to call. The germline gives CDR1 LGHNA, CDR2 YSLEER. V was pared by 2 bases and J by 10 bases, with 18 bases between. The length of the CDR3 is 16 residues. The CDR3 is CASSQKIGLEGSPLHF. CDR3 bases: TGCGCCAGCAGCCAAAAAATAGGGCTAGAAGGCTCACCCCTCCACTTT.

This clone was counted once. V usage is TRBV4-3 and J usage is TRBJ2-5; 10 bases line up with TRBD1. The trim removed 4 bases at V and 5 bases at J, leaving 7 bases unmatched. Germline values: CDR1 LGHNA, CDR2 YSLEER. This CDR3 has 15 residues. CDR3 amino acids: CASSPTGGHGETQYF. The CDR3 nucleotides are TGCGCCAGCAGCCCGACAGGGGGCCATGGGGAGACCCAGTACTTC.

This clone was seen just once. The CDR3 region is CASTLRLTEAKDTEAFF. The CDR3 bases are TGTGCCAGCACCCTACGCTTGACAGAGGCAAAGGACACTGAAGCTTTCTTT. The chain employs TRBV5-6 and TRBJ1-1; tentative D call: TRBD1 (5 bases). The CDR3 spans 17 residues. Per germline, CDR1 SGHDT and CDR2 YYEEEE. Trimming stripped 6 bases from V and 3 bases from J, with 24 bases between.

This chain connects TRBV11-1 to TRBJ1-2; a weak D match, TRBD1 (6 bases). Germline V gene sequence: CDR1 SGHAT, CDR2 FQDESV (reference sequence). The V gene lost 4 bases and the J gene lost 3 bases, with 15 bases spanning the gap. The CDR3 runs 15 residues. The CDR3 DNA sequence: TGTGCCAGCAGCTACCTCGGGCCAGGGGACTATGGCTACACCTTC. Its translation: CASSYLGPGDYGYTF.

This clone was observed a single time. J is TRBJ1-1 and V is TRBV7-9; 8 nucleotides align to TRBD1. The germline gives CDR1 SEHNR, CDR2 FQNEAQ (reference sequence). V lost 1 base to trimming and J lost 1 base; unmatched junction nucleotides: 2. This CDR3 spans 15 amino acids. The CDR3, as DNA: TGTGCCAGCAGCTTAGGAGGGACAGGGAACACTGAAGCTTTCTTT. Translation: CASSLGGTGNTEAFF.

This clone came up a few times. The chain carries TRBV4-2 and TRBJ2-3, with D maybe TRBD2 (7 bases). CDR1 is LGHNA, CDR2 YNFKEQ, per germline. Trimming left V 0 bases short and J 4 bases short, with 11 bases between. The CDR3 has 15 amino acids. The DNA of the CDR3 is TGTGCCAGCAGCCAAGAGGAGGGGGGGGCAGATACGCAGTATTTT. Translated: CASSQEEGGADTQYF.

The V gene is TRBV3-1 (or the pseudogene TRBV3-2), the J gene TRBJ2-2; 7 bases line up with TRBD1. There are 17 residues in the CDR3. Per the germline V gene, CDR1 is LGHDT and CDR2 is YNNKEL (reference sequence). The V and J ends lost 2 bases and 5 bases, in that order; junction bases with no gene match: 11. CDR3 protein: CASSQLSGGRFTGELFF. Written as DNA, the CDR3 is TGTGCCAGCAGCCAACTTTCAGGGGGTCGATTTACCGGGGAGCTGTTTTTT.

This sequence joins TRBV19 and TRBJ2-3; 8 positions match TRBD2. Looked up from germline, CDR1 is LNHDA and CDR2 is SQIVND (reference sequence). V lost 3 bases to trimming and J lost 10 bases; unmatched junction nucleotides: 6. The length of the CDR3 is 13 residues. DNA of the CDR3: TGTGCCAGTAGTATCTCCCGCGGGGGGCCGCAGTATTTT. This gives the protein CASSISRGGPQYF.

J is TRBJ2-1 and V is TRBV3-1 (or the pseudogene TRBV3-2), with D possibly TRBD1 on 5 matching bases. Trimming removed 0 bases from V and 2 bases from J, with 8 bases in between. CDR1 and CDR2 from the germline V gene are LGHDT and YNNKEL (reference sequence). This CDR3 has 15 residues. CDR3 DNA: TGTGCCAGCAGCCAAGACAGGGTGGCCTACAATGAGCAGTTCTTC. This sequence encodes CASSQDRVAYNEQFF.

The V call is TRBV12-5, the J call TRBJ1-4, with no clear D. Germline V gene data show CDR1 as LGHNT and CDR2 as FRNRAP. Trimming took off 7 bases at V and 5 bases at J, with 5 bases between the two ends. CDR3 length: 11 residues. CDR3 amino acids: CASASNEKLFF. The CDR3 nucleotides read TGTGCTAGTGCTTCAAATGAAAAACTGTTTTTT.

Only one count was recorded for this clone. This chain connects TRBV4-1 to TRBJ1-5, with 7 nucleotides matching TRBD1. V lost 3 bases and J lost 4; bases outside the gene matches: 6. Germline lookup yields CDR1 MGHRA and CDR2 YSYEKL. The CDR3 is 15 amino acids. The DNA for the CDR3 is TGCGCCAGCAGCCAGGCGGGACAGAGGAATCAGCCCCAGCATTTT. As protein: CASSQAGQRNQPQHF.

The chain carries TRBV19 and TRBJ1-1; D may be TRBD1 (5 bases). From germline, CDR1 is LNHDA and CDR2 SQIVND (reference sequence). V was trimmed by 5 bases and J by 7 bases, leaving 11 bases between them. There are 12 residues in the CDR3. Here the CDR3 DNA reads TGTGCCAGTAGTCTACGGGACCGTGAAGCTTTCTTT. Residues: CASSLRDREAFF.

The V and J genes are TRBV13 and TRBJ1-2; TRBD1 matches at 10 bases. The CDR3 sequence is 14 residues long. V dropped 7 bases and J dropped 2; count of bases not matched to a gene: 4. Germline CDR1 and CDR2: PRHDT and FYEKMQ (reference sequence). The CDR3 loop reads CASTEDRGNYGYTF. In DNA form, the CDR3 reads TGTGCCAGCACCGAGGACAGGGGGAACTATGGCTACACCTTC. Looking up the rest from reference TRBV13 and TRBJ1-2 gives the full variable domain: AAGVIQSPRHLIKEKRETATLKCYPIPRHDTVYWYQQGPGQDPQFLISFYEKMQSDKGSIPDRFSAQQFSDYHSELNMSSLELGDSALYFCASTEDRGNYGYTFGSGTRLTVV.

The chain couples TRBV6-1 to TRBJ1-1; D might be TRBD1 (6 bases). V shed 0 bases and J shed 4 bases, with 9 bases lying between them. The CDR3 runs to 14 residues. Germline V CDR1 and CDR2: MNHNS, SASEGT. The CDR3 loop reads CASSEAWGPTEAFF. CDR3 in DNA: TGTGCCAGCAGTGAAGCCTGGGGGCCCACTGAAGCTTTCTTT.

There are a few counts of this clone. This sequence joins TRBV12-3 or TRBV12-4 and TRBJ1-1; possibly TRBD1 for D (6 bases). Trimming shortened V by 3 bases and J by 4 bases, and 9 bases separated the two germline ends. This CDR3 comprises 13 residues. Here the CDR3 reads CASSFRGSTEAFF. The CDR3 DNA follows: TGTGCCAGCAGTTTTAGGGGGAGCACTGAAGCTTTCTTT.

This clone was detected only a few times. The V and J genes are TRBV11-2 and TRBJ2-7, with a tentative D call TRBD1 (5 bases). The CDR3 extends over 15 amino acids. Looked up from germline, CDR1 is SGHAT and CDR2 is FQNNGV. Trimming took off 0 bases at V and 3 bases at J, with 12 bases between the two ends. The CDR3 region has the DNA TGTGCCAGCAGCTTAGACCAGGGATTGGACTACGAGCAGTACTTC. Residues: CASSLDQGLDYEQYF.

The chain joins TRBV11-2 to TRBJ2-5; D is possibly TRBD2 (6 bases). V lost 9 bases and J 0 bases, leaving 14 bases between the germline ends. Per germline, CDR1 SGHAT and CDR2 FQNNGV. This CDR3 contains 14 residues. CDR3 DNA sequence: TGTGCCAGTGCTAGCGCCCCGTACCAAGAGACCCAGTACTTC. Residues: CASASAPYQETQYF.

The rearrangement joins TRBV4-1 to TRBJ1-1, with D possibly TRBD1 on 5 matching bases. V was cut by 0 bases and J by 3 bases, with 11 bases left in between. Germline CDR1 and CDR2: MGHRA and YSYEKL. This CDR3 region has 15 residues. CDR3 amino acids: CASSQDQTVYTEAFF. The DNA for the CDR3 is TGCGCCAGCAGCCAAGACCAGACAGTTTACACTGAAGCTTTCTTT.

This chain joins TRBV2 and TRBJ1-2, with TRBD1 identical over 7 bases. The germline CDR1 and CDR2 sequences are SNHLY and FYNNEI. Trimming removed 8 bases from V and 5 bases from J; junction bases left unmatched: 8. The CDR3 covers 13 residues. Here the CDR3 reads CASGDRVGYGYTF. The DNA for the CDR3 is TGTGCCAGCGGCGACAGGGTGGGGTATGGCTACACCTTC. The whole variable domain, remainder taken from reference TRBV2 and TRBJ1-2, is EPEVTQTPSHQVTQMGQEVILRCVPISNHLYFYWYRQILGQKVEFLVSFYNNEISEKSEIFDDQFSVERPDGSNFTLKIRSTKLEDSAMYFCASGDRVGYGYTFGSGTRLTVV.

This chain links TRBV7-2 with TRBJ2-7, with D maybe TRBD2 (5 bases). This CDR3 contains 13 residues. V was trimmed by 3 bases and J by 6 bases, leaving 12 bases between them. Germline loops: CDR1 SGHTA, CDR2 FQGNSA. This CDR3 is CASSLGGSFEQYF. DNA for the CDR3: TGTGCCAGCAGCTTGGGTGGGAGTTTCGAGCAGTACTTC.

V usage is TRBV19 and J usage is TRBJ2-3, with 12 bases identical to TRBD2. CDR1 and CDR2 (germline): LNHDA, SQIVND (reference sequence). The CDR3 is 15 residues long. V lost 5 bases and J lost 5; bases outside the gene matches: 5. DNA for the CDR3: TGTGCCAGTAGTCGCCTAGCGGGGGGGCAAGATACGCAGTATTTT. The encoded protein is CASSRLAGGQDTQYF.